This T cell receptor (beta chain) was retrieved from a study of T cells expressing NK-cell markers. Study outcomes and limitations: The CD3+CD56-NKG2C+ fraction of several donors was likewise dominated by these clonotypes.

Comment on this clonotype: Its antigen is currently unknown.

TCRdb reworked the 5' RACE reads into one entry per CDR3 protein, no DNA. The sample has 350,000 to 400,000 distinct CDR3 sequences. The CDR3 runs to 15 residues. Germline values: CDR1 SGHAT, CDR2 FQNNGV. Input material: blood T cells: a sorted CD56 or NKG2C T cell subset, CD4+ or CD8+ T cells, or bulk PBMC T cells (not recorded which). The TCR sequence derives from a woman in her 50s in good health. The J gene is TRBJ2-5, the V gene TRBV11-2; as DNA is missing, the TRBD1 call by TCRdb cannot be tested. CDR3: CASSPPGTEGETQYF.